This section outlines one TCR beta chain sequence together with its context. Its cognate antigen is unknown. This record belongs to a study of T cell repertoires and Cas9 in healthy adults. Study context: CD4 and CD8 compartments: SpCas9-reactive T cells profiled for potency, cytotoxicity, lineage.

Overall study findings and caveats: SpCas9-reactive regulatory T cells reportedly mitigated SpCas9-reactive effector T cells in vitro.

Generated by immunoSEQ multiplex PCR, the TCRdb table keeps only in-frame clones and is missing some. Of around 20,000 clones in the sample, 91% are singletons; the top ten hold less than 2%. Trimming removed 5 bases at V and 1 base at J, with 12 bases between. This CDR3 is 14 amino acids long. Germline CDR1 reads KGHSH; CDR2 reads LQKENI. The chain joins TRBV18 to TRBJ2-7, with a possible D match to TRBD1 (6 bases). The clonotype was recovered from a human donor in good health. The sample was CD4+ effector T cells (CD127+, CD25-, CD137-, CD154-) from PBMCs; culture status not recorded. CDR3 sequence: CASSTGRGSYEQYF. DNA of the CDR3: TGTGCCAGCTCAACAGGTAGGGGGTCCTACGAGCAGTACTTC.